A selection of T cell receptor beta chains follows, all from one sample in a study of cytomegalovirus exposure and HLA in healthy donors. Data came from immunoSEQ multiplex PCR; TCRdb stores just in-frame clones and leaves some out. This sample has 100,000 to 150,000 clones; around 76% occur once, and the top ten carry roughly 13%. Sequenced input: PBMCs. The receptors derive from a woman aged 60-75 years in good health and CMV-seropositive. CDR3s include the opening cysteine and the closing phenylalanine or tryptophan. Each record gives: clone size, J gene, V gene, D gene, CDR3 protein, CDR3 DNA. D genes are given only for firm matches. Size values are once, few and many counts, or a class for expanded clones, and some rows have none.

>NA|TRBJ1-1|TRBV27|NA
CASSLRENTEAFF
TGTGCCAGCAGTTTGAGGGAGAACACTGAAGCTTTCTTT
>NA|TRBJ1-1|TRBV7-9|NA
CAGSQVHTEAFF
TGTGCCGGATCACAGGTACACACTGAAGCTTTCTTT
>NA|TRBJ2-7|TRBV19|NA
CASDPNSYEQYF
TGTGCCAGTGATCCTAACTCCTACGAGCAGTACTTC
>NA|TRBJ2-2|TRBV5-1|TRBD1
CASSPGQSNTGELFF
TGCGCCAGCAGCCCGGGACAGTCGAACACCGGGGAGCTGTTTTTT
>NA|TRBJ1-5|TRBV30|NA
CAWSVPGDSNQPQHF
TGTGCCTGGAGTGTACCGGGTGATAGCAATCAGCCCCAGCATTTT
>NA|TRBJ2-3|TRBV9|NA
CASSAYAGTQYF
TGTGCCAGCAGCGCCTACGCGGGTACGCAGTATTTT
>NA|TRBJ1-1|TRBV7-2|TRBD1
CASSTGVRTEAFF
TGTGCCAGCAGTACAGGGGTCAGGACTGAAGCTTTCTTT
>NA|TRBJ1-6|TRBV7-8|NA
CASSLLVGGLLHF
TGTGCCAGCAGCTTACTTGTTGGCGGGCTCCTCCACTTT
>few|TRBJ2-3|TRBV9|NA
CASSVGHRTSTDTQYF
TGTGCCAGCAGCGTAGGGCACAGGACCAGCACAGATACGCAGTATTTT
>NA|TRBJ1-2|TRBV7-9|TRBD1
CASSPRTGPNYGYTF
TGTGCCAGCAGCCCGAGGACAGGGCCTAACTATGGCTACACCTTC
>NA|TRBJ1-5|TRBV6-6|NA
CASSYGSNQPQHF
TGTGCCAGCAGTTACGGGAGTAATCAGCCCCAGCATTTT
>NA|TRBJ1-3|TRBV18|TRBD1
CASSLQIPGQGGNTIYF
TGTGCCAGCTCACTGCAGATTCCGGGACAGGGAGGAAACACCATATATTTT
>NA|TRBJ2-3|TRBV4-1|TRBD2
CASSHLPGLAGESF
TGCGCCAGCAGCCATTTACCGGGACTAGCGGGGGAGTCTTTT
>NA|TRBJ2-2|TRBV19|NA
CASSTGPGELFF
TGTGCCAGTAGTACAGGGCCCGGGGAGCTGTTTTTT
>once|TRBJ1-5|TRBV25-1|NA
CASSSSLLGNQPQHF
TGTGCCAGCAGTAGTAGCCTCCTGGGCAATCAGCCCCAGCATTTT
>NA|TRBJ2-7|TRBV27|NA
CASKNRDTRSYEQYF
TGTGCCAGCAAAAACCGGGACACCCGCTCCTACGAGCAGTACTTC
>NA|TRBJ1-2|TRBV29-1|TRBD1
CSVLGGADYGYTF
TGCAGCGTTCTAGGGGGCGCGGACTATGGCTACACCTTC
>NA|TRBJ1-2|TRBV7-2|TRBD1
CASSPAGTDNYGYTF
TGTGCCAGCAGCCCGGCCGGGACAGATAACTATGGCTACACCTTC
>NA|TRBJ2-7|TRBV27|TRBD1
CASSVGQGIAYEQYF
TGTGCCAGCAGTGTAGGACAGGGGATCGCCTACGAGCAGTACTTC
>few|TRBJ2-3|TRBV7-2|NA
CASSQYTDTQYF
TGTGCCAGCAGCCAGTACACAGATACGCAGTATTTT
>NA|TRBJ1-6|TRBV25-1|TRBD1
CASSEGGQSNSPLHF
TGTGCCAGCAGTGAGGGGGGACAGTCCAATTCACCCCTCCACTTT
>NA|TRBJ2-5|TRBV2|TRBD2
CASRGTSGSETQYF
TGTGCCAGCAGGGGGACTAGCGGGAGTGAGACCCAGTACTTC
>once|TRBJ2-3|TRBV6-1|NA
CASSEILGRDTQYF
TGTGCCAGCAGTGAGATTCTCGGGAGAGATACGCAGTATTTT
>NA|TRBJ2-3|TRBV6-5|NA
CASSYSGAEGDTQYF
TGTGCCAGCAGTTACTCGGGGGCCGAGGGAGATACGCAGTATTTT
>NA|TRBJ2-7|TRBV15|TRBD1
CATSSFGQGFNEQYF
TGTGCCACCAGCAGCTTTGGACAGGGTTTCAACGAGCAGTACTTC
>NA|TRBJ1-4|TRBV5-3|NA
CARSLGIDYKGEKLFF
TGTGCCAGAAGCTTGGGAATAGACTATAAGGGTGAAAAACTGTTTTTT
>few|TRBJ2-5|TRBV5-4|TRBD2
CASSVGLAGNQETQYF
TGTGCCAGCAGCGTGGGACTAGCGGGAAACCAAGAGACCCAGTACTTC
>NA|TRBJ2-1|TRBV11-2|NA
CASSLVPLSYNEQFF
TGTGCCAGCAGCTTAGTTCCCCTCTCCTACAATGAGCAGTTCTTC
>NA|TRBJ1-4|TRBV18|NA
CASSPGGMSEKLFF
TGTGCCAGCTCACCGGGGGGGATGAGTGAAAAACTGTTTTTT
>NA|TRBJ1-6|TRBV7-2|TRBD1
CASRRTQGANSPLHF
TGTGCCAGCAGGAGGACCCAGGGGGCTAATTCACCCCTCCACTTT
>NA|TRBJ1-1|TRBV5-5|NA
CASSPRVLEGAFF
TGTGCCAGCAGCCCGAGGGTCCTCGAGGGAGCTTTCTTT
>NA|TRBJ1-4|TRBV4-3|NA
CASSQDMHIRLFF
TGCGCCAGCAGCCAAGATATGCATATACGGCTGTTTTTT
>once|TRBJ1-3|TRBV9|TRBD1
CASSVAGGHSGNTIYF
TGTGCCAGCAGCGTAGCAGGGGGACACTCTGGAAACACCATATATTTT
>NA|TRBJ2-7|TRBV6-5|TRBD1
CASSPGQGGYEQYF
TGTGCCAGCAGTCCGGGACAGGGAGGCTACGAGCAGTACTTC
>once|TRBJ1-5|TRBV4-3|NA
CASSQDRFTQPQHF
TGCGCCAGCAGCCAAGACAGGTTCACCCAGCCCCAGCATTTT